The clone carrying this TCR beta chain was seen only a few times. Antigen unknown. This specimen comes from a study of OX40 agonist ivuxolimab in advanced cancers. Looking at the study overall: The dose-escalation cohort had hepatocellular carcinoma, melanoma, renal cell or head and neck cancer.

Germline CDR1 is MNHEY and CDR2 is SMNVEV (reference sequence). This CDR3 has 14 residues. Trimming took off 5 bases at V and 5 bases at J, with 15 bases between the two ends. Study findings and constraints: At doses 0.1 to 3.0 mg/kg, CD4+ and CD8+ clones expanded.

Profiled with immunoSEQ multiplex PCR; TCRdb holds only in-frame clones, not every one. Of roughly 83,000 clones in the sample, roughly 83% were seen once. The clonotype originates from an adult with an advanced solid tumor such as melanoma, head and neck, liver or kidney cancer. The material sequenced was CD4+ or CD8+ T cells sorted from blood, taken in a trial of the OX40 agonist ivuxolimab. The chain is built from TRBV27 and TRBJ1-1; no clear D gene. Written as DNA, the CDR3 is TGTGCCAGCAGTCCCCATATAGCCGGAACTGAAGCTTTCTTT. Translating it yields CASSPHIAGTEAFF.